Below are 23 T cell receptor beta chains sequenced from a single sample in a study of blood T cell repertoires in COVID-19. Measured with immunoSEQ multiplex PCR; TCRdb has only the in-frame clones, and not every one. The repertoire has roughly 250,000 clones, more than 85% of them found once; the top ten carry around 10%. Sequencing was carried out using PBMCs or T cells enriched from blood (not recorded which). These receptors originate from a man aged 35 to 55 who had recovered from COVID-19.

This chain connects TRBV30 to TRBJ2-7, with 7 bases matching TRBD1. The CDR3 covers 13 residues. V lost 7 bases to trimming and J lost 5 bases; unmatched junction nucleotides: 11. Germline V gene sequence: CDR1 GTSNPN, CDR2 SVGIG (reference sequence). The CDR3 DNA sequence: TGTGCCTCCGGACAGGTTGGTGTAAACGAGCAGTACTTC. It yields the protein CASGQVGVNEQYF.

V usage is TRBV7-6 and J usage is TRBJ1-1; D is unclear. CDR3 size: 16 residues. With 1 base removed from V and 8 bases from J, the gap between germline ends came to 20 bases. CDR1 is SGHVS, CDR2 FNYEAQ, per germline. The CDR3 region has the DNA TGTGCCAGCAGCTTAGGATTTCCCCCAGGACGCGGGGAAGCTTTCTTT. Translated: CASSLGFPPGRGEAFF.

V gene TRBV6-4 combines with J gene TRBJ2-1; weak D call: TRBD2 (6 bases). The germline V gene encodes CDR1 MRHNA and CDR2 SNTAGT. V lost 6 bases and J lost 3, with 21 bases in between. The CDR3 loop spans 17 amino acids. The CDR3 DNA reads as TGTGCCAGCAGCCCCACATTGGAGGGAGGTAACTACAATGAGCAGTTCTTC. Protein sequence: CASSPTLEGGNYNEQFF.

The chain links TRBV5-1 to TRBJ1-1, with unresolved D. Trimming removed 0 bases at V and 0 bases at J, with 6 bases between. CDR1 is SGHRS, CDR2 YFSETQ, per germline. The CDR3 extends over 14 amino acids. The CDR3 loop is CASSLGSVNTEAFF. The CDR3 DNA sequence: TGCGCCAGCAGCTTGGGAAGCGTGAACACTGAAGCTTTCTTT.

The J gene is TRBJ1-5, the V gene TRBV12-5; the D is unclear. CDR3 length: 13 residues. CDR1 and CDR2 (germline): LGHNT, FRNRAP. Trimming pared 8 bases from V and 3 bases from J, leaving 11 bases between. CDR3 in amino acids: CASHSEVNQPQHF. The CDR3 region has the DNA TGTGCTAGTCACTCCGAAGTCAATCAGCCCCAGCATTTT.

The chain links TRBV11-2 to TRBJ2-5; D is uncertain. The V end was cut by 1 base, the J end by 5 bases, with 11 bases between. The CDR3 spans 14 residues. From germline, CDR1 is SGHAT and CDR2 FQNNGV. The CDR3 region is CASSLGVVGETQYF. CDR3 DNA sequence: TGTGCCAGCAGCTTAGGTGTAGTCGGGGAGACCCAGTACTTC.

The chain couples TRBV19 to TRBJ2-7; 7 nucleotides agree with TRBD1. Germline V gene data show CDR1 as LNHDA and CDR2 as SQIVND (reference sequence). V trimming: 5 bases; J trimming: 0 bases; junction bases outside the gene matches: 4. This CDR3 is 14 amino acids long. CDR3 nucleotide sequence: TGTGCCAGTAGTTTCAGACAGGGCTCCTACGAGCAGTACTTC. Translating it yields CASSFRQGSYEQYF.

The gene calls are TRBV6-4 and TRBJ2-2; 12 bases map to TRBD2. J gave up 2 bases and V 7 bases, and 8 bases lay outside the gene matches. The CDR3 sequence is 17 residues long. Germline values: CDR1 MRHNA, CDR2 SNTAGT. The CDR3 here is CASKWPSGRGNTGELFF. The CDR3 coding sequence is TGTGCCAGCAAATGGCCTAGCGGGAGGGGAAACACCGGGGAGCTGTTTTTT.

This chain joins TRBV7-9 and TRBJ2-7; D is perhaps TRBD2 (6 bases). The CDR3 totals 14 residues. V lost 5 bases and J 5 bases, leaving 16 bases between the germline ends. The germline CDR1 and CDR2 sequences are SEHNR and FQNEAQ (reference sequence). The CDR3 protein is CASSPPWRGDEQYF. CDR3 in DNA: TGTGCCAGCAGCCCCCCTTGGCGGGGTGACGAGCAGTACTTC. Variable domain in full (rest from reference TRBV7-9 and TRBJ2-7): DTGVSQNPRHKITKRGQNVTFRCDPISEHNRLYWYRQTLGQGPEFLTYFQNEAQLEKSRLLSDRFSAERPKGSFSTLEIQRTEQGDSAMYLCASSPPWRGDEQYFGPGTRLTVT.

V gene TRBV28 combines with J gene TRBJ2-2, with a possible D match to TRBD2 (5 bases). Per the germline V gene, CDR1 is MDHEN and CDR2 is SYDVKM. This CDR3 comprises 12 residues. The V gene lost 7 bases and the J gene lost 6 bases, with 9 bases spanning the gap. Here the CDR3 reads CASNWRSGELFF. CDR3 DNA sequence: TGTGCCAGCAACTGGAGGTCCGGGGAGCTGTTTTTT.

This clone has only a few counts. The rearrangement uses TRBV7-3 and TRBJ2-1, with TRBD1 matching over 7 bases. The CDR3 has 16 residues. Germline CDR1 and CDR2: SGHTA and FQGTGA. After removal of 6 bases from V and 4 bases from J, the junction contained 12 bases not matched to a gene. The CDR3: CASSNVGAGGYNEQFF. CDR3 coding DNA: TGTGCCAGCAGTAATGTCGGGGCAGGGGGATACAATGAGCAGTTCTTC.

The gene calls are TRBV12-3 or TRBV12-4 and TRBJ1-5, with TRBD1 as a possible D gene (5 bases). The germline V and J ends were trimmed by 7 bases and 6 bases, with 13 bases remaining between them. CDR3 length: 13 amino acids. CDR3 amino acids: CASKSGFIQPQHF. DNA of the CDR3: TGTGCCAGCAAATCAGGGTTCATTCAGCCCCAGCATTTT.

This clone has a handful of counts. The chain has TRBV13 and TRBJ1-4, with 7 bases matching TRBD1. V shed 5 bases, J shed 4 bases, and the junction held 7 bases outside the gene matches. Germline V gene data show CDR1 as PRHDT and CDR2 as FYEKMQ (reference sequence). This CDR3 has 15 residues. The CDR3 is CASSQFRGSNEKLFF. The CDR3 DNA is TGTGCCAGCAGCCAGTTCAGGGGGAGTAATGAAAAACTGTTTTTT.

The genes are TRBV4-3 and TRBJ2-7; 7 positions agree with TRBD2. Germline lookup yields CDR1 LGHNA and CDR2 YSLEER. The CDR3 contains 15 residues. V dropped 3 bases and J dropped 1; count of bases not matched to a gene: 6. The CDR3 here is CASSQWGGNSYEQYF. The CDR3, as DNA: TGCGCCAGCAGCCAGTGGGGGGGGAATTCCTACGAGCAGTACTTC.

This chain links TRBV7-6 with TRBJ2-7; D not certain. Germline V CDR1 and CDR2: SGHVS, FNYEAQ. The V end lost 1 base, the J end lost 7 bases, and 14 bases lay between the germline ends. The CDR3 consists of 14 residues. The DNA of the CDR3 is TGTGCCAGCAGCTTAGTCACGCTCTCCGGGGAGCAGTACTTC. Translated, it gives CASSLVTLSGEQYF.

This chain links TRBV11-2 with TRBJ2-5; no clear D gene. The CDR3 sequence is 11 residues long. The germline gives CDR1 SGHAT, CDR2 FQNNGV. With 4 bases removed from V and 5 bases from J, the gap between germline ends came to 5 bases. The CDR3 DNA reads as TGTGCCAGCAGCTCCACTGAGACCCAGTACTTC. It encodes CASSSTETQYF.

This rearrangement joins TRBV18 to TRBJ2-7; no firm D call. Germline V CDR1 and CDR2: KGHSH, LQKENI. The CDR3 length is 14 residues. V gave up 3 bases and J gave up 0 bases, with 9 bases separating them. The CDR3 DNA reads TGTGCCAGCTCACCCCAAACGAGCTCCTACGAGCAGTACTTC. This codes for CASSPQTSSYEQYF.

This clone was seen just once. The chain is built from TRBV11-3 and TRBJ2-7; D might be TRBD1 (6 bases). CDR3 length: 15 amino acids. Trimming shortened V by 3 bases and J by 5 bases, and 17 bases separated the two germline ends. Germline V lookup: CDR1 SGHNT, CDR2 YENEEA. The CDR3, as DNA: TGTGCCAGCAGCTTTGGTCGGACAGTTTCCCACGAGCAGTACTTC. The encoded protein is CASSFGRTVSHEQYF.

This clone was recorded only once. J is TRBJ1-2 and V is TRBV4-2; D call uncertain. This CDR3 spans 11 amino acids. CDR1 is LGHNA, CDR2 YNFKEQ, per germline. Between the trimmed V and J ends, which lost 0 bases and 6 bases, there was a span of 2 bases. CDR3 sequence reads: CASSQDNGYTF. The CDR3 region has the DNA TGTGCCAGCAGCCAAGATAATGGCTACACCTTC.

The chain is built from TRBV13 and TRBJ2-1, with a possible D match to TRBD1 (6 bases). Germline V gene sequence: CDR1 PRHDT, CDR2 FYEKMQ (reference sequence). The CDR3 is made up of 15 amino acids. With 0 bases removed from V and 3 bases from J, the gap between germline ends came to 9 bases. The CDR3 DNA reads TGTGCCAGCAGCTTAGGGCAGGGGATCTACAATGAGCAGTTCTTC. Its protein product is CASSLGQGIYNEQFF.

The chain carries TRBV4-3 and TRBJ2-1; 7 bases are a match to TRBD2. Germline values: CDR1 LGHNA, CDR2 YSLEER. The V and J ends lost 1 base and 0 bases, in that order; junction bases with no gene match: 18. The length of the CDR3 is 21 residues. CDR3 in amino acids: CASSQGWGVLAGPSSYNEQFF. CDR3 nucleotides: TGCGCCAGCAGCCAAGGGTGGGGGGTGTTAGCGGGCCCGAGCTCCTACAATGAGCAGTTCTTC.

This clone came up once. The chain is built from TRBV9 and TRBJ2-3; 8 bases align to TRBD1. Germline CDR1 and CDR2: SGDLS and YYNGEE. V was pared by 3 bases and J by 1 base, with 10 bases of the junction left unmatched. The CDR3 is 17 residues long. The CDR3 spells CASSGELGQVGTDTQYF. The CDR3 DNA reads TGTGCCAGCAGCGGGGAATTGGGACAGGTGGGCACAGATACGCAGTATTTT.

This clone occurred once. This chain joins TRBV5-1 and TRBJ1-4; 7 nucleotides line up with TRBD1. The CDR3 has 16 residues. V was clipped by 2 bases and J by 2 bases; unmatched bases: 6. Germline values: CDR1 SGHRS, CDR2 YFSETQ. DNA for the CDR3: TGCGCCAGCAGCTTAAACCAGGGGGGCACTAATGAAAAACTGTTTTTT. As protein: CASSLNQGGTNEKLFF.